The rows below give T cell receptor beta chains drawn from one sample of a study of cytomegalovirus exposure and HLA in healthy donors. Measured with immunoSEQ multiplex PCR; TCRdb has only the in-frame clones, and not every one. The sample lists roughly 230,000 clones, 80% to 95% occurring once. The sequenced sample was PBMCs. The receptors were sampled from a girl aged 2 to 10 in good health and CMV-seronegative. The conserved cysteine and the conserved F or W are not part of the CDR3 here.

J gene,V gene,CDR3 protein
TRBJ2-3,TRBV25-1,ASSEWPTDTQY
TRBJ2-7,TRBV11-2,ASSLDILAGSSYEQY
TRBJ2-7,TRBV5-6,ASRVAGGAYEQY
TRBJ2-7,TRBV27,ASSTRDRVREQY
TRBJ1-3,TRBV28,ASRPEGRKGNTIY
TRBJ1-1,TRBV9,ASSVDGGEAF
TRBJ2-2,TRBV7-8,ASSHNFGTSGVYNTGELF
TRBJ1-1,TRBV5-1,ASSLGQMNTEAF
TRBJ1-2,TRBV6-5,ASSYSEQGVYGYT
TRBJ1-2,TRBV10-3,AISVDRGGYT